Shown below are 12 T cell receptor beta chains from a single sample sequenced in a study of blood T cell repertoires in COVID-19. Sequencing was performed with immunoSEQ multiplex PCR; in TCRdb, only in-frame clones are kept and a portion is missing. Here the sample spans around 130,000 clones, around three quarters being singletons. Source material: peripheral blood. The receptors here all came from a human donor in a cohort sampled during active COVID-19.

The chain links TRBV21-1 to TRBJ2-1; no DNA check was done on the table's D call, TRBD2. TRBV21-1 represents a pseudogene. This CDR3 is 16 amino acids long. The CDR3 spells CASSKPRTSARRAEFF. CDR3 coding DNA: TGTGCCAGCAGCAAACCGAGGACTAGCGCGAGGAGGGCGGAGTTCTTC.

The chain uses TRBV5-1 and TRBJ2-2; the match to TRBD2 covers 7 bases. CDR3 size: 16 residues. Germline CDR1 and CDR2: SGHRS and YFSETQ. Trimming removed 4 bases from V and 1 base from J; junction bases left unmatched: 7. In DNA, the CDR3 is TGCGCCAGCAGCCCGGGGACTACGCTGAACACCGGGGAGCTGTTTTTT. Its protein is CASSPGTTLNTGELFF.

A few counts support this clone. V is TRBV7-9 and J is TRBJ1-1; D possibly corresponds to TRBD1 (5 bases). CDR1 SEHNR and CDR2 FQNEAQ come from the germline V gene (reference sequence). CDR3 length: 15 residues. Trimming took off 1 base at V and 4 bases at J, with 13 bases between the two ends. CDR3 region: CASSLEGGGATEAFF. The DNA of the CDR3 is TGTGCCAGCAGCTTAGAAGGCGGAGGGGCCACTGAAGCTTTCTTT.

This clone was recorded only once. The chain employs TRBV19 and TRBJ2-5; D gene ambiguous. CDR3 size: 16 residues. CDR1 is LNHDA, CDR2 SQIVND, per germline (reference sequence). V gave up 5 bases and J gave up 1 base, with 17 bases separating them. CDR3 DNA sequence: TGTGCCAGTAGTCCCTCGAGGCGGTCCGCCCAAGAGACCCAGTACTTC. Translating gives CASSPSRRSAQETQYF.

The chain uses TRBV7-9 and TRBJ2-4; 9 nucleotides line up with TRBD2. Unmatched junction bases numbered 13, after V lost 8 bases and J lost 2 bases. Germline CDR1 is SEHNR and CDR2 is FQNEAQ (reference sequence). The CDR3 totals 17 residues. The CDR3 sequence is CASLSGTSTWTKNIQYF. The CDR3, as DNA: TGTGCCAGCCTAAGTGGGACTAGCACCTGGACCAAAAACATTCAGTACTTC.

The chain carries TRBV30 and TRBJ1-1; TRBD1 is a possible D gene (5 bases). The CDR3 consists of 13 residues. Germline V gene lookup returns CDR1 GTSNPN and CDR2 SVGIG (reference sequence). Trimming removed 6 bases from V and 8 bases from J, with 19 bases in between. The CDR3 bases are TGTGCCTGCCGGACGGGTGGGGCTAACGAAGCTTTCTTT. Translating it yields CACRTGGANEAFF.

The rearrangement joins TRBV2 to TRBJ2-5; TRBD1 matches 11 bases. CDR3 size: 15 residues. V trimming: 5 bases; J trimming: 5 bases; junction bases outside the gene matches: 7. Germline loops: CDR1 SNHLY, CDR2 FYNNEI. The CDR3 bases are TGTGCCAGCAGTCCGGACAGGGGGCGCGTGGAGACCCAGTACTTC. Translation gives CASSPDRGRVETQYF.

This sequence joins TRBV29-1 and TRBJ2-3; D ambiguous. Per germline, CDR1 SQVTM and CDR2 ANQGSEA. The V end lost 4 bases, the J end lost 3 bases, and 20 bases lay between the germline ends. The CDR3 extends over 16 amino acids. The CDR3 bases are TGCAGCGTTGCCTCATTCAGGCACGCATTGACAGATACGCAGTATTTT. It yields the protein CSVASFRHALTDTQYF.

The V gene is TRBV5-1, the J gene TRBJ2-5; no firm D call. V dropped 3 bases and J dropped 2 bases, with 14 bases sitting between them. Germline loops: CDR1 SGHRS, CDR2 YFSETQ. The CDR3 extends over 15 amino acids. CDR3 in DNA: TGCGCCAGCAGCTGGTACGGTGCTAATCAAGAGACCCAGTACTTC. Its protein is CASSWYGANQETQYF. The full variable domain, in which reference TRBV5-1 and TRBJ2-5 provide the parts outside the CDR3, is KAGVTQTPRYLIKTRGQQVTLSCSPISGHRSVSWYQQTPGQGLQFLFEYFSETQRNKGNFPGRFSGRQFSNSRSEMNVSTLELGDSALYLCASSWYGANQETQYFGPGTRLLVL.

V is TRBV10-2 and J is TRBJ2-6, with D possibly being TRBD2 (5 bases). The V end lost 8 bases, the J end lost 4 bases, and 9 bases lay between the germline ends. There are 13 residues in the CDR3. Germline V gene lookup returns CDR1 WSHSY and CDR2 SAAADI. The CDR3 loop reads CASGSAGANVLTF. The CDR3 DNA sequence: TGCGCCAGCGGGAGTGCCGGGGCCAACGTCCTGACTTTC.

This rearrangement joins TRBV2 to TRBJ2-3; the match to TRBD2 covers 10 bases. V lost 4 bases, J lost 2 bases, and 6 bases stayed unmatched. The germline V gene encodes CDR1 SNHLY and CDR2 FYNNEI. This CDR3 is built from 16 residues. CDR3 protein: CASSVPSGGNTDTQYF. The CDR3 DNA is TGTGCCAGCAGTGTACCTAGCGGGGGAAACACAGATACGCAGTATTTT.

The chain has TRBV30 and TRBJ1-1; D is possibly TRBD1 (5 bases). The CDR3 totals 15 residues. The germline V gene has CDR1 GTSNPN and CDR2 SVGIG (reference sequence). Trimming left V 2 bases short and J 3 bases short, with 16 bases between. CDR3 in DNA: TGTGCCTGGAGTATGGTGGGTGGGACTTACACTGAAGCTTTCTTT. This translates into CAWSMVGGTYTEAFF.